These 27 T cell receptor beta chains share one sample of origin, sequenced in a study of T cell repertoires in cytomegalovirus infection. Antigens of these TCRs are unknown. TCRdb reanalysed the reads using MiXCR and keeps one entry per CDR3 protein. In the table there are fewer than 55,000 distinct CDR3 sequences, around 20% of which are singletons. The source was CD8+ T cells from cultured PBMCs, collected from culture after CMV antigen stimulation. The receptors here all came from a human donor in good health (CMV status not recorded). Some clones in this sample may be carry-over from other donors' samples.

The chain links TRBV7-2 to TRBJ1-1; TRBD1 matches 7 bases. CDR1 SGHTA and CDR2 FQGNSA come from the germline V gene. This CDR3 contains 15 residues. Unmatched junction bases numbered 6, after V lost 1 base and J lost 4 bases. CDR3 residues: CASSLGAGGRTEAFF. The DNA for the CDR3 is TGTGCCAGCAGCTTAGGGGCAGGGGGTCGCACTGAAGCTTTCTTT.

There are a few counts of this clonotype. The chain links TRBV4-1 to TRBJ1-1; TRBD1 aligns across 7 bases. Germline assignment: CDR1 MGHRA and CDR2 YSYEKL. CDR3 length: 12 residues. The V segment lost 4 bases and the J segment 5 bases; nucleotides outside the gene matches: 1. Here the CDR3 reads CASSPDRTEAFF. For the CDR3, the DNA is TGCGCCAGCAGCCCGGACAGGACTGAAGCTTTCTTT.

A few counts support this clonotype. The CDR3 nucleotides are TGTGCCAGCAGCCCGGGACAGGCCGCTACCTACAATGAGCAGTTCTTC. This translates into CASSPGQAATYNEQFF. V is TRBV7-9 and J is TRBJ2-1, with 8 bases lining up with TRBD1. Germline V gene lookup returns CDR1 SEHNR and CDR2 FQNEAQ (reference sequence). The CDR3 extends over 16 amino acids. J gave up 2 bases and V 5 bases, and 8 bases lay outside the gene matches.

This sequence joins TRBV7-6 and TRBJ1-6; D unresolved. This CDR3 is built from 13 residues. Germline lookup yields CDR1 SGHVS and CDR2 FNYEAQ. The V gene lost 2 bases and the J gene lost 7 bases, with 6 bases spanning the gap. The CDR3 sequence: CASSLFENSPLHF. As DNA, the CDR3 is TGTGCCAGCAGCTTATTTGAGAATTCACCCCTCCACTTT.

The rearrangement uses TRBV4-1 and TRBJ1-3; 8 bases fit TRBD1. The junction had 2 bases not matched to a gene; V was cut back by 1 base and J by 0 bases. CDR3 length equals 16 residues. Germline CDR1 is MGHRA and CDR2 is YSYEKL. The CDR3 sequence is CASSQVDRGSGNTIYF. The CDR3 DNA reads TGCGCCAGCAGCCAAGTTGACAGGGGCTCTGGAAACACCATATATTTT.

In DNA, the CDR3 is TGTGCCAGCAGTTTGGGGAGAGATACGCAGTATTTT. Protein: CASSLGRDTQYF. V and J are TRBV27 and TRBJ2-3, with D perhaps matching TRBD2 (5 bases). The CDR3 is 12 amino acids. Germline values: CDR1 MNHEY, CDR2 SMNVEV (reference sequence). Trimming left V 3 bases short and J 5 bases short, with 6 bases between.

V usage is TRBV6-5 and J usage is TRBJ1-4; tentatively, D is TRBD1 (5 bases). The germline gives CDR1 MNHEY, CDR2 SVGAGI. V lost 5 bases, J lost 6 bases, and 19 bases lay in between. The CDR3 extends over 16 amino acids. CDR3 bases: TGTGCCAGCAGTACCGGTCGCGGGCCAGGGTATGAAAAACTGTTTTTT. This encodes CASSTGRGPGYEKLFF.

This clonotype was observed at least ten times. This chain connects TRBV7-8 to TRBJ2-5; the D gene is possibly TRBD1 (6 bases). V was shortened by 7 bases and J by 2 bases, with 14 bases between the two germline ends. Per germline, CDR1 SGHVS and CDR2 FQNEAQ. CDR3 length equals 14 residues. The DNA for the CDR3 is TGTGCCAGCATTTCCCCAGGGGAGCAAGAGACCCAGTACTTC. It encodes CASISPGEQETQYF.

This clonotype was picked up a small number of times. The chain has TRBV12-3 or TRBV12-4 and TRBJ1-1, with a tentative D call TRBD1 (5 bases). V was trimmed by 1 base and J by 5 bases, leaving 8 bases between them. The CDR3 runs 13 residues. DNA of the CDR3: TGTGCCAGCAGTTTAGGGAGGGGTACTGAAGCTTTCTTT. This encodes CASSLGRGTEAFF.

The genes are TRBV7-6 and TRBJ2-3; the D gene is possibly TRBD1 (6 bases). V was pared by 5 bases and J by 4 bases, with 16 bases between. The CDR3 extends over 15 amino acids. Germline V gene data show CDR1 as SGHVS and CDR2 as FNYEAQ. The DNA for the CDR3 is TGTGCCAGCAGCCGGAGCAGGGGAAGGTCAGATACGCAGTATTTT. Amino acid sequence: CASSRSRGRSDTQYF.

This clonotype was seen a few times. The chain joins TRBV6-6 to TRBJ1-6; D call uncertain. Trimming shortened V by 5 bases and J by 19 bases, and 15 bases separated the two germline ends. Germline values: CDR1 MNHNY, CDR2 SVGAGI (reference sequence). CDR3 length: 11 residues. This CDR3 reads CASSGKLAPHF. CDR3 in DNA: TGTGCCAGCAGTGGGAAACTGGCCCCTCACTTT.

In its sample, this clonotype was seen a few times. The chain employs TRBV7-9 and TRBJ2-3; 13 bases are a match to TRBD2. Germline V gene sequence: CDR1 SEHNR, CDR2 FQNEAQ (reference sequence). The CDR3 has 16 amino acids. V shed 5 bases and J 6 bases; nucleotides not matched to a gene: 8. The CDR3 DNA follows: TGTGCCAGCAGCGCCCGACTAGCGGGGGGTGCGGATACGCAGTATTTT. Translating it yields CASSARLAGGADTQYF.

The rearrangement uses TRBV6-2 or TRBV6-3 and TRBJ2-2; the D call may be TRBD1 or TRBD2 (5 bases each). The ends were cut back, 8 bases at V and 9 bases at J, with 16 bases in the middle. The CDR3 consists of 13 residues. Germline V CDR1 and CDR2: MNHEY, SVGEGT. The CDR3 coding sequence is TGTGCCAGCTCCCTGGCAGGGAGACGGGAGCTGTTTTTT. It yields the protein CASSLAGRRELFF.

This clonotype was recorded once. The V call is TRBV7-6, the J call TRBJ1-1, with D possibly matching TRBD1 (5 bases). V was clipped by 6 bases and J by 0 bases, with 11 bases between them. There are 14 residues in the CDR3. In germline, CDR1 is SGHVS, CDR2 FNYEAQ. This chain's CDR3 is CASRPGTVNTEAFF. The CDR3 nucleotides read TGTGCCAGCAGACCCGGGACGGTGAACACTGAAGCTTTCTTT. Full variable domain (outside the CDR3, taken from reference TRBV7-6 and TRBJ1-1): GAGVSQSPRYKVTKRGQDVALRCDPISGHVSLYWYRQALGQGPEFLTYFNYEAQQDKSGLPNDRFSAERPEGSISTLTIQRTEQRDSAMYRCASRPGTVNTEAFFGQGTRLTVV.

The rearrangement links TRBV11-2 to TRBJ2-7; D not certain. The CDR3 has 15 residues. Trimming pared 5 bases from V and 2 bases from J, leaving 16 bases between. Germline CDR1 SGHAT, CDR2 FQNNGV. The DNA of the CDR3 is TGTGCCAGCAGCCTAGTTGGATTCCGCACCTACGAGCAGTACTTC. Amino acids: CASSLVGFRTYEQYF.

The rearrangement joins TRBV7-2 to TRBJ2-7; tentatively, D is TRBD1 or TRBD2 (6 bases each). Germline V gives CDR1 SGHTA, CDR2 FQGNSA. There are 13 residues in the CDR3. The V end lost 1 base, the J end lost 6 bases, and 10 bases lay between the germline ends. CDR3 in amino acids: CASSLGRGREQYF. CDR3 nucleotides: TGTGCCAGCAGCTTAGGACGGGGGCGCGAGCAGTACTTC.

This clonotype was seen a handful of times. V is TRBV7-6 and J is TRBJ2-3; 9 positions match TRBD1. The CDR3 has 17 residues. The germline V gene has CDR1 SGHVS and CDR2 FNYEAQ. Trimming removed 1 base from V and 1 base from J; junction bases left unmatched: 6. CDR3 amino acids: CASSLGGTGFGTDTQYF. The DNA for the CDR3 is TGTGCCAGCAGCTTAGGAGGGACAGGGTTTGGCACAGATACGCAGTATTTT.

The DNA for the CDR3 is TGTGCCAGCAGCCCCTTTACAGGGGCCGAGCAGTTCTTC. Its translation is CASSPFTGAEQFF. This chain joins TRBV12-3 or TRBV12-4 and TRBJ2-1; 7 bases are a match to TRBD1. The CDR3 has 13 amino acids. The V segment lost 6 bases and the J segment 10 bases; nucleotides outside the gene matches: 9.

V is TRBV5-5 and J is TRBJ2-3; 9 bases line up with TRBD2. Unmatched junction bases numbered 6, after V lost 0 bases and J lost 4 bases. There are 16 residues in the CDR3. In germline, CDR1 is SGHKS, CDR2 YYEKEE (reference sequence). CDR3: CASSLAAGGRADTQYF. The DNA of the CDR3 is TGTGCCAGCAGCTTGGCGGCGGGGGGGCGCGCAGATACGCAGTATTTT. Looking up the rest from reference TRBV5-5 and TRBJ2-3 gives the full variable domain: DAGVTQSPTHLIKTRGQQVTLRCSPISGHKSVSWYQQVLGQGPQFIFQYYEKEERGRGNFPDRFSARQFPNYSSELNVNALLLGDSALYLCASSLAAGGRADTQYFGPGTRLTVL.

The chain combines TRBV27 with TRBJ1-2; D unresolved. The germline V gene has CDR1 MNHEY and CDR2 SMNVEV (reference sequence). Trimming stripped 7 bases from V and 3 bases from J, with 6 bases between. This CDR3 region has 11 residues. The CDR3 reads CASIHHYGYTF. The CDR3 DNA reads TGTGCCAGCATCCACCACTATGGCTACACCTTC.

This sequence joins TRBV7-2 and TRBJ2-7; 7 bases fit TRBD1. The CDR3 is 15 amino acids. V lost 1 base, J lost 2 bases, and 5 bases stayed unmatched. Per germline, CDR1 SGHTA and CDR2 FQGNSA. CDR3 sequence (DNA): TGTGCCAGCAGCTTAGGACAGGGTATAACCTACGAGCAGTACTTC. Its translation is CASSLGQGITYEQYF.

This rearrangement joins TRBV4-1 to TRBJ1-5; D not resolved. Trimming stripped 1 base from V and 2 bases from J, with 12 bases between. The CDR3 is 16 residues long. Germline V gene data show CDR1 as MGHRA and CDR2 as YSYEKL. The CDR3 region is CASSQVVQSRNQPQHF. The CDR3 DNA is TGCGCCAGCAGCCAAGTCGTCCAAAGCCGCAATCAGCCCCAGCATTTT.

The J gene is TRBJ1-2, the V gene TRBV6-2 or TRBV6-3; TRBD1 matches at 8 bases. From germline, CDR1 is MNHEY and CDR2 SVGEGT. CDR3 size: 17 residues. The V segment lost 2 bases and the J segment 0 bases; nucleotides outside the gene matches: 8. CDR3 in DNA: TGTGCCAGCAGTTACGGCGACAGGGGAACGACTAACTATGGCTACACCTTC. This gives the protein CASSYGDRGTTNYGYTF.

The gene calls are TRBV4-1 and TRBJ2-2; 7 positions match TRBD1. The germline gives CDR1 MGHRA, CDR2 YSYEKL. Unmatched junction bases numbered 9, after V lost 1 base and J lost 7 bases. The CDR3 contains 16 residues. CDR3 DNA sequence: TGCGCCAGCAGCCAAGTCTGGGGGACAGCGGACGGGGAGCTGTTTTTT. The encoded protein is CASSQVWGTADGELFF.

V gene TRBV6-2 or TRBV6-3 combines with J gene TRBJ2-3; weak D call: TRBD2 (6 bases). CDR3 length: 13 residues. V lost 5 bases and J 6 bases, leaving 12 bases between the germline ends. Germline CDR1 MNHEY, CDR2 SVGEGT. CDR3 sequence: CASSLTRLDTQYF. For the CDR3, the DNA is TGTGCCAGCAGTCTGACTAGGTTGGATACGCAGTATTTT.

The CDR3 DNA reads as TGTGCCAGCAGCTCTCCGACTAGCGGGGGCTACAATGAGCAGTTCTTC. Amino acids: CASSSPTSGGYNEQFF. The V gene is TRBV6-2 or TRBV6-3, the J gene TRBJ2-1; TRBD2 aligns across 12 bases. The CDR3 is made up of 16 amino acids. Per germline, CDR1 MNHEY and CDR2 SVGEGT. V trimming: 6 bases; J trimming: 3 bases; junction bases outside the gene matches: 6.

The chain combines TRBV12-3 or TRBV12-4 with TRBJ1-1; no reliable D call. Trimming pared 2 bases from V and 1 base from J, leaving 5 bases between. CDR3 length equals 13 residues. The CDR3 DNA reads TGTGCCAGCAGTTTAAAACAGAACACTGAAGCTTTCTTT. Translating it yields CASSLKQNTEAFF.